This TCR beta chain was profiled in a study of early stage breast cancer tumors. Study conclusions and caveats: Compared with adjacent normal breast, tumors showed roughly 2.5-fold denser, more clonal T cells.

As concerns this clone: Its antigen is not known.

Blood replicates held 0.5 ug DNA, tumor or normal breast roughly 1.5 ug, two each. The repertoire was sequenced with immunoSEQ multiplex PCR; TCRdb's copy has only in-frame clones and lacks some. Altogether 32,000 or so clones are present, 72% being singletons, with the ten largest covering around 34%. The CDR3 runs 19 residues. Trimming took 0 bases from V and 0 from J, leaving 19 bases between them. Per the germline V gene, CDR1 is SGHRS and CDR2 is YFSETQ. Sequenced input: blood. The chain uses TRBV5-1 and TRBJ1-3, with D perhaps matching TRBD1 (6 bases). The receptor was derived from a person in their fifties with breast cancer. In nucleotides, the CDR3 is TGCGCCAGCAGCTTGGGCCTCTACAGGGAGACTTTCTCTGGAAACACCATATATTTT. Encoded protein: CASSLGLYRETFSGNTIYF.